Below are 15 T cell receptor beta chains sequenced from a single sample in a study of cytomegalovirus exposure and HLA in healthy donors. Primers: 60 Vbeta forward and 13 Jbeta reverse. TCRdb's table, derived via immunoSEQ multiplex PCR, lists solely in-frame clones and lacks some. The sample carries roughly 170,000 clones, more than 65% recorded once. Sequencing was performed on PBMCs. These receptors were taken from a man aged 25-45 years in good health and CMV-seronegative.

V gene TRBV27 combines with J gene TRBJ1-4; no reliable D call. This CDR3 is 17 amino acids long. Germline CDR1 reads MNHEY; CDR2 reads SMNVEV (reference sequence). V lost 1 base and J 7 bases, leaving 19 bases between the germline ends. This CDR3 reads CASSLYMGGVLREKLFF. The DNA of the CDR3 is TGTGCCAGCAGTTTATACATGGGCGGGGTGTTACGTGAAAAACTGTTTTTT. Full variable domain (missing parts from reference TRBV27 and TRBJ1-4): EAQVTQNPRYLITVTGKKLTVTCSQNMNHEYMSWYRQDPGLGLRQIYYSMNVEVTDKGDVPEGYKVSRKEKRNFPLILESPSPNQTSLYFCASSLYMGGVLREKLFFGSGTQLSVL.

In this sample, this clone turned up a few times. The chain uses TRBV28 and TRBJ1-2, with 10 positions matching TRBD1. V shed 4 bases, J shed 4 bases, and the junction held 6 bases outside the gene matches. Germline assignment: CDR1 MDHEN and CDR2 SYDVKM. This CDR3 has 15 residues. CDR3 nucleotides: TGTGCCAGCAGTTACGACAGGGGGCGAGGCTATGGCTACACCTTC. It encodes CASSYDRGRGYGYTF.

The rearrangement joins TRBV4-3 to TRBJ1-6, with D unresolved. This CDR3 comprises 14 residues. The V end was cut by 0 bases, the J end by 8 bases, with 8 bases between. Looked up from germline, CDR1 is LGHNA and CDR2 is YSLEER. The CDR3 spells CASSQEEVDSPLHF. The CDR3 DNA sequence: TGCGCCAGCAGCCAAGAAGAGGTGGATTCACCCCTCCACTTT.

The CDR3 DNA reads as TGTGCCAGCAGCCAAGAGGGCAGCACAGATACGCAGTATTTT. As protein: CASSQEGSTDTQYF. V and J are TRBV14 and TRBJ2-3, with no clear D. V was clipped by 0 bases and J by 0 bases, with 4 bases between them. CDR1 and CDR2 (germline): SGHDN, FVKESK. This CDR3 is built from 14 residues.

A note on this clone: Other nucleotide sequences in the sample specify the same CDR3. The chain joins TRBV9 to TRBJ2-7; 11 bases line up with TRBD1. Germline V gene sequence: CDR1 SGDLS, CDR2 YYNGEE. The CDR3 is made up of 15 amino acids. Germline trimming cut 0 bases from V and 3 bases from J; bases unmatched to any gene: 2. CDR3 nucleotide sequence: TGTGCCAGCAGCGTAGGGGGACAGGGGGTCTACGAGCAGTACTTC. Translated, it gives CASSVGGQGVYEQYF.

The chain has TRBV2 and TRBJ2-1; 7 positions match TRBD2. J gave up 7 bases and V 7 bases, and 10 bases lay outside the gene matches. Germline-derived CDR1 and CDR2 are SNHLY and FYNNEI. The CDR3 sequence is 14 residues long. CDR3 sequence: CASTPEAGNNEQFF. CDR3 in DNA: TGTGCCAGCACCCCCGAAGCGGGAAATAATGAGCAGTTCTTC.

The rearrangement joins TRBV25-1 to TRBJ2-1, with 9 bases matching TRBD2. Per germline, CDR1 MGHDK and CDR2 SYGVNS. Trimming removed 3 bases from V and 7 bases from J; junction bases left unmatched: 4. The CDR3 totals 14 residues. This CDR3 is CASSDGLARNEQFF. The CDR3 DNA reads as TGTGCCAGCAGTGACGGACTAGCGAGGAATGAGCAGTTCTTC.

This chain links TRBV4-3 with TRBJ1-5; D is undetermined. CDR1 and CDR2 (germline): LGHNA, YSLEER. Deletions cut 0 bases from V and 0 bases from J, with 6 bases between. The CDR3 spans 15 residues. The CDR3 coding sequence is TGCGCCAGCAGCCAAGATTATATTAGCAATCAGCCCCAGCATTTT. Its protein is CASSQDYISNQPQHF.

The J gene is TRBJ1-4, the V gene TRBV25-1, with unresolved D. Deletions cut 3 bases from V and 5 bases from J, with 13 bases between. This CDR3 contains 15 residues. Germline CDR1 and CDR2: MGHDK and SYGVNS. CDR3: CASSEAVRLNEKLFF. CDR3 bases: TGTGCCAGCAGTGAGGCGGTCCGATTGAATGAAAAACTGTTTTTT.

V and J are TRBV7-2 and TRBJ1-1; tentative D call: TRBD1 (6 bases). The CDR3 totals 14 residues. CDR1 and CDR2 (germline): SGHTA, FQGNSA. Between the trimmed V and J ends, which lost 5 bases and 5 bases, there was a span of 15 bases. CDR3 region: CASSPRRGNTEAFF. The CDR3 DNA follows: TGTGCCAGCAGCCCGCGTAGGGGGAATACTGAAGCTTTCTTT.

This chain joins TRBV2 and TRBJ1-6; the D is unclear. Per the germline V gene, CDR1 is SNHLY and CDR2 is FYNNEI. V lost 6 bases to trimming and J lost 0 bases, with 12 bases between them. This CDR3 is built from 16 residues. CDR3 coding DNA: TGTGCCAGCAGGTGGGCCGCGAGCTCCTATAATTCACCCCTCCACTTT. This encodes CASRWAASSYNSPLHF.

The V call is TRBV4-1, the J call TRBJ2-1; 7 nucleotides agree with TRBD2. The CDR3 is made up of 15 amino acids. V gave up 0 bases and J gave up 9 bases; unmatched junction bases: 8. Germline loops: CDR1 MGHRA, CDR2 YSYEKL. The CDR3 spells CASSQDGGGDLEQFF. The CDR3 region has the DNA TGCGCCAGCAGCCAAGATGGGGGGGGAGACCTTGAGCAGTTCTTC.

The chain recombines TRBV30 with TRBJ2-7; D is unclear. Germline V CDR1 and CDR2: GTSNPN, SVGIG (reference sequence). The CDR3 has 13 amino acids. Trimming pared 6 bases from V and 4 bases from J, leaving 16 bases between. CDR3 nucleotides: TGTGCCTGTAAAACTGGCACAGATTACGAGCAGTACTTC. Translation gives CACKTGTDYEQYF.

J is TRBJ2-7 and V is TRBV10-3; 9 bases match TRBD1. V was pared by 4 bases and J by 5 bases, with 6 bases of the junction left unmatched. This CDR3 region has 14 residues. CDR1 ENHRY and CDR2 SYGVKD come from the germline V gene. The CDR3 DNA sequence: TGTGCCATCAGTGGCCGGGACAGGGTTGACGAGCAGTACTTC. Translated: CAISGRDRVDEQYF.

The rearrangement joins TRBV27 to TRBJ2-4; TRBD1 matches 7 bases. There are 13 residues in the CDR3. Looked up from germline, CDR1 is MNHEY and CDR2 is SMNVEV (reference sequence). With V trimmed by 8 bases and J by 7 bases, 8 bases remained unmatched. CDR3: CASSLTGENIQYF. The CDR3 DNA reads as TGTGCCAGCTCTCTTACAGGGGAGAACATTCAGTACTTC.